These T cell receptor beta chains were read from a single sample in a study of response to subunit inactivated influenza vaccine. Using its own MiXCR run on the RT-PCR reads, TCRdb lists one record per CDR3 protein. The data show roughly 190,000 distinct CDR3 sequences, with approximately 12% seen just once and approximately 30% held by the top ten. The data were also submitted as part of a second study, on T cells expressing NK-cell markers.

Sequencing used CD8+ T cells sorted from PBMCs, obtained 11 to 12 days after vaccination. Receptors originate from a man in his fifties or sixties who received an inactivated influenza vaccine. Each CDR3 is given with its conserved first and last residue. Each record gives: clone size, V gene, J gene, D gene, CDR3 DNA, CDR3 protein. The D gene is left open where the match is weak. Size is omitted from some rows. Given values are once, few, many or a class for expanded clones.

.	TRBV4-3	TRBJ2-3	.	TGCGCCAGCAGCCTAAAGGTATTCGCAGCGGAAACAGATACGCAGTATTTT	CASSLKVFAAETDTQYF
few	TRBV7-2	TRBJ2-7	.	TGTGCCAGCAGCTCACCCCCCCGCGGGCTGAATCCCTACGAGCAGTACTTC	CASSSPPRGLNPYEQYF
.	TRBV6-5	TRBJ1-2	TRBD1	TGTGCCAGCAGTTTGTACCGATCGACAGGGGGGGCCTATGGCTACACCTTC	CASSLYRSTGGAYGYTF
.	TRBV6-5	TRBJ2-7	.	TGTGCCAGCAGTTACAACGGACAGTCCTCCTACGAGCAGTACTTC	CASSYNGQSSYEQYF
few	TRBV10-2	TRBJ2-3	.	TGCGCCAGCAGCCCCCAGGCAAGCACAGATACGCAGTATTTT	CASSPQASTDTQYF
few	TRBV19	TRBJ1-1	.	TGTGCCAGTAGGTACAGTCAGAACACTGAAGCTTTCTTT	CASRYSQNTEAFF
few	TRBV19	TRBJ2-1	.	TGTGCCAGTAGTATGGTTGGGAGCTCCTACAATGAGCAGTTCTTC	CASSMVGSSYNEQFF
.	TRBV29-1	TRBJ2-3	TRBD1	TGCAGCGTTGAAGACGGGACAGAGTCGGGCACAGATACGCAGTATTTT	CSVEDGTESGTDTQYF
many	TRBV12-3/TRBV12-4	TRBJ2-2	TRBD1	TGTGCCAGCAATATCAGGGGGCACCCCTCCACCGGGGAGCTGTTTTTT	CASNIRGHPSTGELFF
.	TRBV13	TRBJ1-1	.	TGTGCCAGCAGCCCGCAGGGACGTGAAGCTTTCTTT	CASSPQGREAFF
.	TRBV9	TRBJ2-2	.	TGTGCCAGCAGCGTACAAGCTGGGGAGCTGTTTTTT	CASSVQAGELFF
.	TRBV7-9	TRBJ2-2	.	TGTGCCAGCAGCTTAGTGTGGGGTTACACCGGGGAGCTGTTTTTT	CASSLVWGYTGELFF
.	TRBV28	TRBJ2-2	TRBD2	TGTGCCAGCAGTCTCCGGGGGGTCACCGGGGAGCTGTTTTTT	CASSLRGVTGELFF
many	TRBV4-3	TRBJ2-7	.	TGCGCCAGCAGCCAAGATTTAGGACTTCTCTACGAGCAGTACTTC	CASSQDLGLLYEQYF
.	TRBV9	TRBJ1-2	.	TGTGCCAGCAGCGGCGGGTCAGCCATATACCGGTATGGCTACACCTTC	CASSGGSAIYRYGYTF
.	TRBV7-9	TRBJ2-7	.	TGTGCCAGCAGCTTAACCGGGACACACTACGAGCAGTACTTC	CASSLTGTHYEQYF
.	TRBV29-1	TRBJ2-7	.	TGCAGCGTTGAAGATGGCGAGACTAGCTCCTACGAGCAGTACTTC	CSVEDGETSSYEQYF
few	TRBV27	TRBJ2-1	.	TGTGCCAGCAGTCCACCCGCCTATGAGCAGTTCTTC	CASSPPAYEQFF
.	TRBV3-1	TRBJ2-1	.	TGTGCCAGCACTGGCAGGGAGGATGAGCAGTTCTTC	CASTGREDEQFF